The rows below give T cell receptor beta chains drawn from one sample of a study of T cell responses to AZD1222 COVID-19 vaccine. TCRdb's copy holds only in-frame clones and misses some; the assay was immunoSEQ multiplex PCR. This table has over 110,000 clones, 75% to 90% appearing once. This specimen was peripheral blood, taken 28 days after the second AZD1222 dose. The receptors were gathered from an adult who received the AZD1222 COVID-19 vaccine. CDR3s include the opening cysteine and the closing phenylalanine or tryptophan. A D gene is named only where the DNA matches it firmly. Rows give clone size only sometimes, using once, few, many, or a class for an expanded clone.

clone_size d_call cdr3_length j_call v_call cdr3_nt cdr3_aa
NA NA 14 TRBJ1-4 TRBV6-5 TGTGCCAGCAGCCCCCAGGGGCGGCGTGAAAAACTGTTTTTT CASSPQGRREKLFF
NA NA 14 TRBJ2-7 TRBV21-1 TGTGCCAGCAGGCCGAGACGTGATCGGTACGAGCAGTACTTC CASRPRRDRYEQYF
NA NA 16 TRBJ1-3 TRBV7-2 TGTGCCAGCAGCTTAGGCGTTAGGGGCAGGGGAAACACCATATATTTT CASSLGVRGRGNTIYF
NA NA 12 TRBJ1-2 TRBV4-1 TGCGCCAGCAGCCAAGATTTCAGGAGCTACACCTTC CASSQDFRSYTF
NA TRBD2 18 TRBJ2-3 TRBV5-1 TGCGCCAGCAGCGGGAAGGCTTTAGCGGGAGGGCCTACTGATACGCAGTATTTT CASSGKALAGGPTDTQYF
NA TRBD1 11 TRBJ1-3 TRBV10-3 TGTGCCACGCGGGACAGTTTCGGCTTGTATTTT CATRDSFGLYF
NA NA 12 TRBJ2-3 TRBV27 TGTGCCAGCAGTTTTGGACGGGATACGCAGTATTTT CASSFGRDTQYF
NA TRBD1 15 TRBJ1-1 TRBV2 TGTGCCAGCAAACGGGACAGGGCTTCGGTAGGTGAAGCTTTCTTT CASKRDRASVGEAFF
NA TRBD1 13 TRBJ2-5 TRBV12-3/TRBV12-4 TGTGCCTCCGAACGAGGGGGCGAAGAGACCCAGTACTTC CASERGGEETQYF
NA NA 13 TRBJ1-1 TRBV10-3 TGTGCCATCGCACAGGGTCTGAACACTGAAGCTTTCTTT CAIAQGLNTEAFF
NA NA 13 TRBJ2-1 TRBV7-9 TGTGCCAGCAGCGGTAGCGATTACAATGAGCAGTTCTTC CASSGSDYNEQFF
NA NA 16 TRBJ2-6 TRBV6-1 TGTGCCAGCAGTGGACGACAGAGCTCTGGGGCCAACGTCCTGACTTTC CASSGRQSSGANVLTF
NA NA 15 TRBJ1-1 TRBV6-5 TGTGCCAGCGCGACGGGGATCCACAGGACCACTGAAGCTTTCTTT CASATGIHRTTEAFF
NA NA 15 TRBJ1-2 TRBV19 TGTGCCAGTACCCTCGGACGGCCAGCTAACTATGGCTACACCTTC CASTLGRPANYGYTF
NA NA 14 TRBJ1-1 TRBV9 TGTGCCAGCAATTTAGGAGGGATAAACACTGAAGCTTTCTTT CASNLGGINTEAFF
NA NA 16 TRBJ2-3 TRBV6-5 TGTGCCAGCAGTTACCATAGAGGCACTAGCACAGATACGCAGTATTTT CASSYHRGTSTDTQYF
NA NA 15 TRBJ1-2 TRBV9 TGTGCCAGCAGCGTAGGCTCCACCGGGGGCTATGGCTACACCTTC CASSVGSTGGYGYTF
NA TRBD2 20 TRBJ2-1 TRBV6-1 TGTGCCAGCAGTGAAGACCCGGGACTAGCGGGCACTAGCTCCTACAATGAGCAGTTCTTC CASSEDPGLAGTSSYNEQFF
NA TRBD1 16 TRBJ2-2 TRBV5-4 TGTGCCAGCAGCTTGTTGCGACAGGGGATCGCCGGGGAGCTGTTTTTT CASSLLRQGIAGELFF
once TRBD1 14 TRBJ2-7 TRBV7-3 TGTGCCAGCAGCTTGGCAGGGGGCAAGGACGAGCAGTACTTC CASSLAGGKDEQYF
NA TRBD1 14 TRBJ2-7 TRBV6-6 TGTGCCAGCAGTTACGGGACAGGGGGCTACGAGCAGTACTTC CASSYGTGGYEQYF
few NA 13 TRBJ2-7 TRBV5-6 TGTGCCAGCAGCCCGGTGGGTCCCTACGAGCAGTACTTC CASSPVGPYEQYF
once NA 14 TRBJ1-1 TRBV19 TGTGCCAGTAGTTTACAGGGTCTGTCCACTGAAGCTTTCTTT CASSLQGLSTEAFF
NA NA 12 TRBJ1-2 TRBV10-3 TGTGCCATCAGTGACAGTAACTATGGCTACACCTTC CAISDSNYGYTF
NA NA 14 TRBJ2-7 TRBV28 TGTGCCAGCACTTCCGCGGGGATCCTCCACGAGCAGTACTTC CASTSAGILHEQYF
NA NA 12 TRBJ2-1 TRBV24-1 TGTGCCACCAGTGACTCCAGCTCTCGTAGGTTCTTC CATSDSSSRRFF
NA TRBD1 15 TRBJ1-3 TRBV10-3 TGTGCCATCAGTGGACAGGGGGCGGCTGGAAACACCATATATTTT CAISGQGAAGNTIYF
NA TRBD2 15 TRBJ2-1 TRBV30 TGTGCCTGGAGTAGGCCGCGCGGGGGGCACAATGAGCAGTTCTTC CAWSRPRGGHNEQFF
once NA 14 TRBJ1-1 TRBV10-1 TGCGCCAGCAGTGAGATGGTAGCGAACACTGAAGCTTTCTTT CASSEMVANTEAFF
NA NA 14 TRBJ2-2 TRBV5-5 TGTGCCAGCAGCACGAGGGGCGGGCCCGGGGAGCTGTTTTTT CASSTRGGPGELFF
NA TRBD1 14 TRBJ1-2 TRBV2 TGTGCCAGCAGTGAACTTCCGACAGGGTATGGCTACACCTTC CASSELPTGYGYTF
NA NA 14 TRBJ2-2 TRBV10-3 TGTGCCATCAGTGAGGTCAGGGGTACCGGGGAGCTGTTTTTT CAISEVRGTGELFF
NA NA 14 TRBJ1-2 TRBV5-1 TGCGCCAGCAGCTTGGGAGCAGGGCTAGATGGCTACACCTTC CASSLGAGLDGYTF
NA NA 15 TRBJ2-2 TRBV19 TGTGCCAGTAGTATGACATCCCTCAACACCGGGGAGCTGTTTTTT CASSMTSLNTGELFF
once TRBD1 16 TRBJ1-2 TRBV18 TGTGCCAGCTCACCACCGGGACAGAACTTTAACTATGGCTACACCTTC CASSPPGQNFNYGYTF
NA NA 15 TRBJ2-2 TRBV19 TGTGCCAGTAGACCTCCGGGACACCCCTCCGGGGAGCTGTTTTTT CASRPPGHPSGELFF
NA NA 11 TRBJ2-2 TRBV3-1/TRBV3-2 TGTGCCAGCAGCCAGGCCGGGGAGCTGTTTTTT CASSQAGELFF
once TRBD2 18 TRBJ2-3 TRBV5-4 TGTGCCAGCAGCTTGGGACTAGCGGGGGGCGGGAGCGCAGATACGCAGTATTTT CASSLGLAGGGSADTQYF
NA NA 13 TRBJ1-5 TRBV6-5 TGTGCCTCCTTCCCGGGGAGCAATCAGCCCCAGCATTTT CASFPGSNQPQHF
NA NA 15 TRBJ2-2 TRBV9 TGTGCCAGCAGCGTAGTCGGGGTAGACACCGGGGAGCTGTTTTTT CASSVVGVDTGELFF
once TRBD2 16 TRBJ2-3 TRBV7-6 TGTGCCAGCAGCTTAGGGCCAGCGGGAGGAACAGATACGCAGTATTTT CASSLGPAGGTDTQYF
NA NA 14 TRBJ1-2 TRBV28 TGTGCCAGCAGTTTATATGAGAGGGACTATGGCTACACCTTC CASSLYERDYGYTF
NA NA 17 TRBJ1-5 TRBV4-2 TGTGCCAGCAGCCCTACCCAACAGGGTAAGAGCAATCAGCCCCAGCATTTT CASSPTQQGKSNQPQHF